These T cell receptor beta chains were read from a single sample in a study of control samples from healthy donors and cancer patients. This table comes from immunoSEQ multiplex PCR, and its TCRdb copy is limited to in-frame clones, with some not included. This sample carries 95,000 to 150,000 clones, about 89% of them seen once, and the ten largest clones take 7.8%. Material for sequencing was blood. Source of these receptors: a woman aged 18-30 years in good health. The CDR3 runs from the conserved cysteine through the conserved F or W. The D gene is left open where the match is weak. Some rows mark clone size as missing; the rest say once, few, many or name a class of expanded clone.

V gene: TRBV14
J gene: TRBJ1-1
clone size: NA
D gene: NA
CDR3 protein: CASRVISNTEAFF
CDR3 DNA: TGTGCCAGCAGGGTAATCTCGAACACTGAAGCTTTCTTT

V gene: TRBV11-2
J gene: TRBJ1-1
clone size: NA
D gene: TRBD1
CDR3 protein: CASSYSTGGTEAFF
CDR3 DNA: TGTGCCAGCAGCTATTCCACAGGGGGCACTGAAGCTTTCTTT

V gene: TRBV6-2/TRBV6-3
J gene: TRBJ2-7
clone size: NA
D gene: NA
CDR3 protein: CASSYSGAYEQYF
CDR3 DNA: TGTGCCAGCAGTTACTCGGGGGCCTACGAGCAGTACTTC

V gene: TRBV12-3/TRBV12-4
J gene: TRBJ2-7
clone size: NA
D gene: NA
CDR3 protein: CASSLATPYEQYF
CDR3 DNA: TGTGCCAGCAGTTTGGCCACCCCCTACGAGCAGTACTTC

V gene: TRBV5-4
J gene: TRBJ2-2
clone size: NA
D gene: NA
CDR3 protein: CASRIYGKGNPGELFF
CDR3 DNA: TGTGCCAGCAGAATTTATGGAAAGGGTAACCCCGGGGAGCTGTTTTTT

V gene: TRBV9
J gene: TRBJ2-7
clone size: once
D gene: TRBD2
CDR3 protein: CASSADHGLAGDEQYF
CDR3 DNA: TGTGCCAGCAGCGCGGATCACGGACTAGCGGGAGACGAGCAGTACTTC

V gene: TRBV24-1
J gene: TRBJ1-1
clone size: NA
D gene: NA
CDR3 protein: CATSATGNTEAFF
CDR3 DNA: TGTGCCACCAGTGCCACAGGGAACACTGAAGCTTTCTTT

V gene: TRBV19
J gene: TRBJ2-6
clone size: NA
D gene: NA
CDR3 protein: CASSAQGPGANVLTF
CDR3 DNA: TGTGCCAGTAGTGCCCAGGGGCCAGGGGCCAACGTCCTGACTTTC

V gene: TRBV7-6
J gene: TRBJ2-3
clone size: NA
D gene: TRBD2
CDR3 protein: CASSLGLAGLEDTQYF
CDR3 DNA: TGTGCCAGCAGCTTAGGACTAGCGGGGTTGGAAGATACGCAGTATTTT

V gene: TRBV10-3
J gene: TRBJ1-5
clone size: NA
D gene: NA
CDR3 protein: CAISESDRSNQPQHF
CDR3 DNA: TGTGCCATCAGTGAGTCCGACAGGTCAAATCAGCCCCAGCATTTT

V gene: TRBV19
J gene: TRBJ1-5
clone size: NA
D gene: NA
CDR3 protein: CASKSVGDSNQPQHF
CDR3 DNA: TGTGCCAGTAAATCGGTAGGGGATAGCAATCAGCCCCAGCATTTT

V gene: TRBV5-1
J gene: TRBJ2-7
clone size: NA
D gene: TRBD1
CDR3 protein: CASSFLTGVSYEQYF
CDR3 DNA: TGCGCCAGCAGCTTCCTGACAGGGGTTAGCTACGAGCAGTACTTC

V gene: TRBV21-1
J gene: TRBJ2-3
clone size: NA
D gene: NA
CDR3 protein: CASSARTGPSTDTQYF
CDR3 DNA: TGTGCCAGCAGCGCCCGGACAGGGCCTAGCACAGATACGCAGTATTTT

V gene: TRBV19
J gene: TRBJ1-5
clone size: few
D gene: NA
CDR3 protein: CASSIDATGRVSNQPQHF
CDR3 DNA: TGTGCCAGTAGTATAGATGCCACCGGGAGGGTTAGCAATCAGCCCCAGCATTTT

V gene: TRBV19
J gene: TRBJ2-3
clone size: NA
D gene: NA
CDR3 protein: CASSMTDTQYF
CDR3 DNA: TGTGCCAGTAGTATGACAGATACGCAGTATTTT

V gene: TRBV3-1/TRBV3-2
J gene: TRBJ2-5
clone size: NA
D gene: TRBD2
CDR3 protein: CASSPSPGGETQYF
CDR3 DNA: TGTGCCAGCAGCCCCTCGCCCGGGGGGGAGACCCAGTACTTC

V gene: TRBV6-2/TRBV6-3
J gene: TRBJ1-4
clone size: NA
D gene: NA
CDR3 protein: CASSRGSVNEKLFF
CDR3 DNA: TGTGCCAGCAGTCGCGGTTCGGTTAATGAAAAACTGTTTTTT

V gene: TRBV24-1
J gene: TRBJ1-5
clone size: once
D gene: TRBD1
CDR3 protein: CATSDTGQGLNQPQHF
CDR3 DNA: TGTGCCACCAGTGATACTGGACAGGGACTGAATCAGCCCCAGCATTTT

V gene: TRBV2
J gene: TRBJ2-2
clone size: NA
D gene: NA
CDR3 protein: CASGWGRATGELFF
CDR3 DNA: TGTGCCAGTGGTTGGGGTAGGGCCACCGGGGAGCTGTTTTTT

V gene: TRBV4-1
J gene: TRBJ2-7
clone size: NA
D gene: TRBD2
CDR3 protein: CASSQIAGTSGAITHMSNEQYF
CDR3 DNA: TGCGCCAGCAGCCAGATAGCTGGGACTAGCGGGGCCATTACCCACATGAGTAACGAGCAGTACTTC

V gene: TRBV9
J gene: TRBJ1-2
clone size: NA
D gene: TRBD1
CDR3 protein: CASSVGQGGNGYTF
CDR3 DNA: TGTGCCAGCAGCGTCGGACAGGGTGGTAATGGCTACACCTTC

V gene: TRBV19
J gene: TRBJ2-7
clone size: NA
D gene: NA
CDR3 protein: CASSLITSYEQYF
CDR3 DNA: TGTGCCAGTAGTCTCATTACCTCCTACGAGCAGTACTTC

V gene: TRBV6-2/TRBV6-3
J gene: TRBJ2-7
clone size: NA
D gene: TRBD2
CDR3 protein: CASSYARAGALQQYF
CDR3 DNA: TGTGCCAGCAGTTACGCGCGAGCGGGAGCACTCCAGCAGTACTTC

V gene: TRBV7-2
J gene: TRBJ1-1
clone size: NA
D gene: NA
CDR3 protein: CASSLERETEAFF
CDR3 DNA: TGTGCCAGCAGCTTAGAGAGAGAGACTGAAGCTTTCTTT

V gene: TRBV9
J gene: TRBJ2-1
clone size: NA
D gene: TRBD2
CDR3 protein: CASSVSGSSHNEQFF
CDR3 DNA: TGTGCCAGCAGCGTTAGCGGGAGCTCCCACAATGAGCAGTTCTTC

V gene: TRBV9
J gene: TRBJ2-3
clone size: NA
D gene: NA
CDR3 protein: CASSVEQPEDTQYF
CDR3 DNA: TGTGCCAGCAGCGTAGAACAGCCCGAAGATACGCAGTATTTT

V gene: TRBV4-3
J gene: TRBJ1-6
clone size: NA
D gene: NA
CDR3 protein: CASSQDMAYYNSPLHF
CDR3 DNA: TGCGCCAGCAGCCAAGATATGGCTTACTATAATTCACCCCTCCACTTT

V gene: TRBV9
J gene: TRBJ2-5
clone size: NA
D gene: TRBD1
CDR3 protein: CASSVDRGQGETQYF
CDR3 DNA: TGTGCCAGCAGCGTAGACAGGGGGCAGGGGGAGACCCAGTACTTC

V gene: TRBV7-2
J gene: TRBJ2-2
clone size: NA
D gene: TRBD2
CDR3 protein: CASSLVGGAGELFF
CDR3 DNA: TGTGCCAGCAGCTTAGTGGGGGGGGCCGGGGAGCTGTTTTTT

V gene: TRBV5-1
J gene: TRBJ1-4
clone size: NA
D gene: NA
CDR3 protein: CASRVGRENEKLFF
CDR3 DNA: TGCGCCAGCAGGGTCGGACGAGAGAATGAAAAACTGTTTTTT

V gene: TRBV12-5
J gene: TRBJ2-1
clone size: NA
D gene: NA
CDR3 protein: CASGLEFKGYNEQFF
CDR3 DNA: TGTGCTAGTGGTTTGGAATTCAAAGGCTACAATGAGCAGTTCTTC

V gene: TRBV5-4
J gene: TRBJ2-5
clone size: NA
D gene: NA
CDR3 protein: CASSLAVGSVKTQYF
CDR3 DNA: TGTGCCAGCAGCTTGGCCGTCGGGAGTGTAAAGACCCAGTACTTC

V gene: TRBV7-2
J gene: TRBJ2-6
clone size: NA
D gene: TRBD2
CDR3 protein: CASSLIRLAPFSGANVLTF
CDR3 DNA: TGTGCCAGCAGCTTAATCAGACTAGCCCCATTCTCTGGGGCCAACGTCCTGACTTTC

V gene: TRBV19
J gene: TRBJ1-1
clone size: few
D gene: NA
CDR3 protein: CASRSGGTEAFF
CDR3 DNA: TGTGCCAGTAGAAGCGGAGGCACTGAAGCTTTCTTT

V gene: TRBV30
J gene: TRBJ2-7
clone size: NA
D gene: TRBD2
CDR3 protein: CAWSRGSGGIYEQYF
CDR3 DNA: TGTGCCTGGAGTAGAGGTTCGGGAGGGATCTACGAGCAGTACTTC

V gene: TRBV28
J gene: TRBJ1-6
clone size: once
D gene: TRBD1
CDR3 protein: CASSSLLSRGLANSPLHF
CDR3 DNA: TGTGCCAGCAGTTCCCTTCTCTCCAGGGGGCTAGCTAATTCACCCCTCCACTTT

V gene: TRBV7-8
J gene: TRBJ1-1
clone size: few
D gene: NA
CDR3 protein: CASSQELQAFF
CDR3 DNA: TGTGCCAGCAGCCAAGAACTCCAAGCTTTCTTT

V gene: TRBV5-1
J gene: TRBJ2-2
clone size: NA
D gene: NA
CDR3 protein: CASSPEGPGIKNWELFF
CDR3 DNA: TGCGCCAGCAGCCCGGAAGGGCCAGGGATAAAGAATTGGGAGCTGTTTTTT

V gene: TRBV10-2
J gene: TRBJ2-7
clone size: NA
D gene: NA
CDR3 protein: CASSLTSYEQYF
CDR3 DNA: TGCGCCAGCAGCTTGACTTCCTACGAGCAGTACTTC

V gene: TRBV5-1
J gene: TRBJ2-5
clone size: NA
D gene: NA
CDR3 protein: CASSLRERETQYF
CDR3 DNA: TGCGCCAGCAGCTTGCGGGAGCGAGAGACCCAGTACTTC

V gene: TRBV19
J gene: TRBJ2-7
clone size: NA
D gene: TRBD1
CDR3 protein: CASRGTGVSYEQYF
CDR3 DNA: TGTGCCAGTAGGGGGACAGGGGTAAGCTACGAGCAGTACTTC

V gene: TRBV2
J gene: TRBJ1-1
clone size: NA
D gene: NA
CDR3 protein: CASSDRVDTEAFF
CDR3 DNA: TGTGCCAGCAGTGACAGGGTGGACACTGAAGCTTTCTTT

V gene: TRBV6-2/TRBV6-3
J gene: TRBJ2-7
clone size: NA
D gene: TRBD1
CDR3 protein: CASSEGQGADEQYF
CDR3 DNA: TGTGCCAGCAGCGAGGGACAGGGGGCAGACGAGCAGTACTTC

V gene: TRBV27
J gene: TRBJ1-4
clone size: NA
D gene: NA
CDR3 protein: CASSSLIYNEKLFF
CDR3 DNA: TGTGCCAGCAGTTCCCTGATATATAATGAAAAACTGTTTTTT

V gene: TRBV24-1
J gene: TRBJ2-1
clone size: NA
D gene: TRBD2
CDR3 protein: CATSGGEGQGGPGLAGDQQFF
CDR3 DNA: TGTGCCACCAGTGGGGGGGAGGGACAGGGGGGCCCGGGACTAGCGGGAGACCAGCAGTTCTTC

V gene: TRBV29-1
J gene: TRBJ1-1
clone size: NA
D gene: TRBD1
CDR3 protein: CSVDRDRLNTEAFF
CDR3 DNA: TGCAGCGTTGATAGGGACAGATTGAACACTGAAGCTTTCTTT

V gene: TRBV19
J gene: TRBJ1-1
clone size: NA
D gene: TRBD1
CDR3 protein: CASSAHRGNTEAFF
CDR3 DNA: TGTGCCAGTAGTGCACACAGGGGGAACACTGAAGCTTTCTTT